This TCR beta chain was captured in a study of blood T cells in healthy people across ages. Notes on the study in general: Estimated diversity, derived from one million T cells, was regarded as an underestimate. Because sorting was not performed, PBMCs prevented conclusive naive versus antigen-experienced comparison.

PCR was performed a second time for about 6 to 12 cycles using a sample-barcoded 5' primer and a J-beta primer mix. Each CDR3 protein gets one entry after TCRdb re-called the 5' RACE reads with MiXCR. The table has around 2 million distinct CDR3 sequences, roughly 43% seen once. A note on this clonotype: Its specificity is not known.

From germline, CDR1 is SQVTM and CDR2 ANQGSEA. The CDR3 runs 14 residues. With 6 bases clipped from V and 5 bases from J, the junction kept 9 bases outside the gene matches. This clonotype was sampled from a human donor in good health. This chain connects TRBV29-1 to TRBJ1-2; 10 bases agree with TRBD1. Sequencing was performed on blood. CDR3 protein: CSVDSRTGGYGYTF. CDR3 coding DNA: TGCAGCGTGGACAGCCGGACAGGGGGATATGGCTACACCTTC.